The sequence of this T cell receptor (beta chain) was determined in a study of blood T cell repertoires in COVID-19. On the study more broadly: Acute and convalescent COVID-19 specimens originated in the United States, Italy and Spain.

The germline gives CDR1 SEHNR, CDR2 FQNEAQ (reference sequence). The CDR3 extends over 16 amino acids. V lost 5 bases and J lost 8, with 21 bases in between. Data came from immunoSEQ multiplex PCR; TCRdb stores just in-frame clones and leaves some out. This repertoire shows 110,000 to 150,000 clones, about 80% found once; its top ten account for around 8%. This TCR was sampled from a human donor in a cohort sampled during active COVID-19. V gene TRBV7-9 combines with J gene TRBJ2-2; the D gene is possibly TRBD2 (6 bases). Sequenced: peripheral blood. The CDR3 DNA sequence: TGTGCCAGCAGCCCCCCGACTAGTTTCGTTGGTGGGGAGCTGTTTTTT. It codes for CASSPPTSFVGGELFF.